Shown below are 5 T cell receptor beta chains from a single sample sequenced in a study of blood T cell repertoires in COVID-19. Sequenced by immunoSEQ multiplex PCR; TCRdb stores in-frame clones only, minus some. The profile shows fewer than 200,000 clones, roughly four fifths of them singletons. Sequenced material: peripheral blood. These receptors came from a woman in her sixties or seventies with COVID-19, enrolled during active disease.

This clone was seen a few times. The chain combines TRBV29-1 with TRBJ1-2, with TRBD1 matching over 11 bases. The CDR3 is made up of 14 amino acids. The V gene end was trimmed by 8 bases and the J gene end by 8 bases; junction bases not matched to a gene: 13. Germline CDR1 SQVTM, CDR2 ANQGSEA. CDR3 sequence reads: CSSARTGGGDGYTF. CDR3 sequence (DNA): TGCAGCAGTGCACGGACAGGGGGCGGGGACGGCTACACCTTC.

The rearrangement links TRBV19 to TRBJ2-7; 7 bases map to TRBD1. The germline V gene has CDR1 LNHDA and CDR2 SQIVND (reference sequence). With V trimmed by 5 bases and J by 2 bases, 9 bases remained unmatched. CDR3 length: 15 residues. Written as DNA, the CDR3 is TGTGCCAGTAGTTTCCGACCGGGACAGACCTACGAGCAGTACTTC. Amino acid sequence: CASSFRPGQTYEQYF.

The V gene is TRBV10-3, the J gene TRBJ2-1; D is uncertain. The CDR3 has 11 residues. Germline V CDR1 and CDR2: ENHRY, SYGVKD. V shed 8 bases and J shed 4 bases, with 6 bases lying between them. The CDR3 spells CAIEDYNEQFF. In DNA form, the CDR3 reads TGTGCCATCGAGGATTACAATGAGCAGTTCTTC.

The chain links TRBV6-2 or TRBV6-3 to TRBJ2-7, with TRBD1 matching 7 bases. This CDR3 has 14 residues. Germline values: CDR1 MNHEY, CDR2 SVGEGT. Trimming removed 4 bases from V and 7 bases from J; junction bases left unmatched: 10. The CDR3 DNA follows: TGTGCCAGCAGTTTTGACAGGTTCAGGGGGGAGCAGTACTTC. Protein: CASSFDRFRGEQYF.

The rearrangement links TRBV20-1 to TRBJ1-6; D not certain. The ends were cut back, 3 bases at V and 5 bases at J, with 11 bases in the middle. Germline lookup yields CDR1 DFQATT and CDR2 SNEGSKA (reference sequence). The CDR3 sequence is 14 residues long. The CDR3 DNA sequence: TGCAGTGCTAGTAACCTGCAGAATAATTCACCCCTCCACTTT. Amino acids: CSASNLQNNSPLHF.